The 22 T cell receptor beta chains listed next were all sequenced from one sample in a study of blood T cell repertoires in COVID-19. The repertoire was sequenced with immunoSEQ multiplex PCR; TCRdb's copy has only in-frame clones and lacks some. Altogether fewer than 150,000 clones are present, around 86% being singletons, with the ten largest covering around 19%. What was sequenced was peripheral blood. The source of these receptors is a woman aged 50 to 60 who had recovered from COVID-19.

For the CDR3, the DNA is TGTGCCAGCGCCAGGGGCGGACTCACAGATACGCAGTATTTT. As protein: CASARGGLTDTQYF. The chain uses TRBV9 and TRBJ2-3, with a tentative D call TRBD1 (6 bases). Germline CDR1 and CDR2: SGDLS and YYNGEE. V was clipped by 7 bases and J by 2 bases, with 14 bases between them. The CDR3 loop spans 14 amino acids.

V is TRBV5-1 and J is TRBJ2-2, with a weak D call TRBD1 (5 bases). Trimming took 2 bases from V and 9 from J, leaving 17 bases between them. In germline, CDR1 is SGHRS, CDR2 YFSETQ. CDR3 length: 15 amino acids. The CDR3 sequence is CASSLDSLTARELFF. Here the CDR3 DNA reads TGCGCCAGCAGCTTAGACAGTTTAACTGCCCGGGAGCTGTTTTTT.

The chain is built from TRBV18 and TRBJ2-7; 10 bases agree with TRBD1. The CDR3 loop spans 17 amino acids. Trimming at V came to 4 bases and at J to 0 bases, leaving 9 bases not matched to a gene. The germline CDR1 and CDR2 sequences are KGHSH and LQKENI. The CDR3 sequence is CASSRNPGQGRSYEQYF. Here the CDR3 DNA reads TGTGCCAGCTCACGAAACCCGGGACAGGGGCGCTCCTACGAGCAGTACTTC.

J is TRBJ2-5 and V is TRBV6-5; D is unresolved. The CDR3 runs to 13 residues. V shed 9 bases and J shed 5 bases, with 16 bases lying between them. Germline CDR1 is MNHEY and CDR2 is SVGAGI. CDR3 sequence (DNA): TGTGCCAGTTCTTGGGCCCCGACGGAGACCCAGTACTTC. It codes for CASSWAPTETQYF.

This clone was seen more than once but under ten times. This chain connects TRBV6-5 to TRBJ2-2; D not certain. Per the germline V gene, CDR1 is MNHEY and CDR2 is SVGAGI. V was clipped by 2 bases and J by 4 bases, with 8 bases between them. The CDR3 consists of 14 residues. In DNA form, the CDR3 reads TGTGCCAGCAGTTACGGGCAGGTCACCGGGGAGCTGTTTTTT. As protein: CASSYGQVTGELFF.

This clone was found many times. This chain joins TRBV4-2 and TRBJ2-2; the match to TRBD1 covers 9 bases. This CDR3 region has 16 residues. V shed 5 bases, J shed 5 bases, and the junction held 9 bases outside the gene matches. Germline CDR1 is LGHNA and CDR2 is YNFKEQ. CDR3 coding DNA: TGTGCCAGCAGCAGGAAAGGGACAGGGAAAACCGGGGAGCTGTTTTTT. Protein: CASSRKGTGKTGELFF.

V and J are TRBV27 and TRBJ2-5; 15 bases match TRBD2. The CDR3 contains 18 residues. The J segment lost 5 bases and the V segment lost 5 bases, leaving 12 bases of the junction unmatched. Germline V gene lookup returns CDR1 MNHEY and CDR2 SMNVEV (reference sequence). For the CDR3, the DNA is TGTGCCAGCAGTCAAAGCGGGACTAGCGGGAGGAGGGGGGAGACCCAGTACTTC. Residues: CASSQSGTSGRRGETQYF.

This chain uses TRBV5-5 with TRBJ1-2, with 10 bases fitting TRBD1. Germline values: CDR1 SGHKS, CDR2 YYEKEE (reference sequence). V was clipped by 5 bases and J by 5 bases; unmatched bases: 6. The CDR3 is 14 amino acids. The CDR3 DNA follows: TGTGCCAGCAGAGTTGGACAGGGGGTTTATGGCTACACCTTC. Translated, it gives CASRVGQGVYGYTF.

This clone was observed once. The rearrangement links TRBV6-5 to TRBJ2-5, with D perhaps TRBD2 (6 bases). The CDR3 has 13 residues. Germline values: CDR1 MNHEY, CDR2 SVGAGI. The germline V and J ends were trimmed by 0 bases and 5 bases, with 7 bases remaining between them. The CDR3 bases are TGTGCCAGCAGTTACTCGGGGGGTGAGACCCAGTACTTC. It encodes CASSYSGGETQYF.

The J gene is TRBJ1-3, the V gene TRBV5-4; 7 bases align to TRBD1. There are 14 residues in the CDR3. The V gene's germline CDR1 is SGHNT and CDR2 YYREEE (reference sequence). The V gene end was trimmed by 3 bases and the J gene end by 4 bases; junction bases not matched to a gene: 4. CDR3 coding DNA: TGTGCCAGCAGCTCACAGGGGTCCGGAAACACCATATATTTT. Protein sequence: CASSSQGSGNTIYF.

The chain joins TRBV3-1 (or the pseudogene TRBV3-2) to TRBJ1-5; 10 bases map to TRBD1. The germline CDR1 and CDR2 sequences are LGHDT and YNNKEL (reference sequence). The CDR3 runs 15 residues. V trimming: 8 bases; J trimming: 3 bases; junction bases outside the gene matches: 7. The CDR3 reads CASAIGTGVNQPQHF. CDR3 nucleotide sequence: TGTGCCAGCGCTATAGGGACAGGGGTCAATCAGCCCCAGCATTTT.

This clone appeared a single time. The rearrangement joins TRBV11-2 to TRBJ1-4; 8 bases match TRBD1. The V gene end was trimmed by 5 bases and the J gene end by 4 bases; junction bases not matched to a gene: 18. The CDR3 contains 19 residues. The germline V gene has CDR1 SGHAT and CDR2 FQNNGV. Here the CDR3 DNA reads TGTGCCAGCAGCCCAGGGAGAGGCAGGGGGCGCGTTGGTAATGAAAAACTGTTTTTT. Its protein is CASSPGRGRGRVGNEKLFF. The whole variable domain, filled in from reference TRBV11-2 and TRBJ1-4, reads EAGVAQSPRYKIIEKRQSVAFWCNPISGHATLYWYQQILGQGPKLLIQFQNNGVVDDSQLPKDRFSAERLKGVDSTLKIQPAKLEDSAVYLCASSPGRGRGRVGNEKLFFGSGTQLSVL.

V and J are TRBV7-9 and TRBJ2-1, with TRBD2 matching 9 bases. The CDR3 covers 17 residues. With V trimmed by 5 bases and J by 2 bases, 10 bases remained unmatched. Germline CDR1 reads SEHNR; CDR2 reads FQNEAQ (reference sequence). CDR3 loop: CASSPGLAGYTYNEQFF. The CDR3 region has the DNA TGTGCCAGCAGCCCAGGCCTAGCGGGGTATACCTACAATGAGCAGTTCTTC.

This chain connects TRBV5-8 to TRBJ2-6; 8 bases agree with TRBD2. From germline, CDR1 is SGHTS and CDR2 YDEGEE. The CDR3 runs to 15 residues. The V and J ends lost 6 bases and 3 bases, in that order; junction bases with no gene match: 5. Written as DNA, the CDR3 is TGTGCCAGCACCCAGCGGGAGTATGGGGCCAACGTCCTGACTTTC. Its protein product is CASTQREYGANVLTF.

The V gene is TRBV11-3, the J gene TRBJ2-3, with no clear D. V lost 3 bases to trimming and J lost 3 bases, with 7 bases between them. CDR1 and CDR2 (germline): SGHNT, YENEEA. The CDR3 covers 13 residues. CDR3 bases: TGTGCCAGCAGCTTGGTGCGGACAGATACGCAGTATTTT. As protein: CASSLVRTDTQYF.

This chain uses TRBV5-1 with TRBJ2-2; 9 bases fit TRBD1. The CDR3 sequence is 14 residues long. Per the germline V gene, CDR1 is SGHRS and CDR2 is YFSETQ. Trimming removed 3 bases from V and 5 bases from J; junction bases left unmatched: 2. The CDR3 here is CASSYGQGTGELFF. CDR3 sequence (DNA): TGCGCCAGCAGCTACGGACAGGGGACCGGGGAGCTGTTTTTT.

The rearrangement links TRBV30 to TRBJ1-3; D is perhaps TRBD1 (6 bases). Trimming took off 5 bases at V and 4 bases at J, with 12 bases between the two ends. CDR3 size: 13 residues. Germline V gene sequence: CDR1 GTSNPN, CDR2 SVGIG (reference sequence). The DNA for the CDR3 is TGTGCCTGGGAACAGGGAGTCGGAAACACCATATATTTT. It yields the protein CAWEQGVGNTIYF.

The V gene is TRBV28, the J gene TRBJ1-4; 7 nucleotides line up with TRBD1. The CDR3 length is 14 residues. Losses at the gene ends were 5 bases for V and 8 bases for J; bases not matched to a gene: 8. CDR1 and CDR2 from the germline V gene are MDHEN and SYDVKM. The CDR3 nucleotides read TGTGCCAGCAGTGCCGGACAGGCTCGCGAAAAACTGTTTTTT. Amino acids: CASSAGQAREKLFF.

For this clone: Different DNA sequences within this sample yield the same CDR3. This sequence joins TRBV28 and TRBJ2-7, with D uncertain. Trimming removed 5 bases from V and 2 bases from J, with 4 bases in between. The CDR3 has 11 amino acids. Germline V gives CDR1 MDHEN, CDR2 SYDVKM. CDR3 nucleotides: TGTGCCAGCAGTCTCGCCTACGAGCAGTACTTC. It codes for CASSLAYEQYF.

CDR3 nucleotides: TGCAGTGCTAGTCAGGTCGCCCTCAATCAGCCCCAGCATTTT. Translated: CSASQVALNQPQHF. The J gene is TRBJ1-5, the V gene TRBV20-1; D gene uncertain. CDR1 is DFQATT, CDR2 SNEGSKA, per germline (reference sequence). Trimming left V 3 bases short and J 3 bases short, with 12 bases between. This CDR3 has 14 residues.

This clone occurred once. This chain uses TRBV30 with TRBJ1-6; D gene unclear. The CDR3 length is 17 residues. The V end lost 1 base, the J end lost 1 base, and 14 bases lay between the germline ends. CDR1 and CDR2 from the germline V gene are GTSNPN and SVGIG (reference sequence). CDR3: CAWSGTASRSYNSPLHF. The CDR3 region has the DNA TGTGCCTGGAGTGGTACCGCTAGTCGGTCCTATAATTCACCCCTCCACTTT.

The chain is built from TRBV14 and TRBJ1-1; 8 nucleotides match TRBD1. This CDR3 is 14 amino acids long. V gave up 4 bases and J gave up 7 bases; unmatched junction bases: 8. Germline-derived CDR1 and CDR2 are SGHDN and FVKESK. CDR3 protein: CASSRKRDRNEAFF. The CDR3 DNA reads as TGTGCCAGCAGCCGGAAGAGGGACAGGAATGAAGCTTTCTTT.